Listed below are T cell receptor beta chains from one sample, sequenced in a study of shared clonotypes between healthy human individuals. This table comes from immunoSEQ multiplex PCR, and its TCRdb copy is limited to in-frame clones, with some not included. Among approximately 940,000 clones listed, over 75% were seen once. Input material: memory CD4+ T cells sorted from blood. The receptors were sampled from a man aged 18 to 30 in good health. The CDR3 runs from the conserved cysteine through the conserved F or W. The D gene is left open where the match is weak. Size is omitted from some rows. Given values are once, few, many or a class for expanded clones.

TRBV2	TRBJ2-7	15	-	-	TGTGCCAGCAGTGAAGTTCGACCCCACCGAGTAGAGCAGTACTTC	CASSEVRPHRVEQYF
TRBV6-6	TRBJ1-1	13	-	-	TGTGCCAGCAGTTACTATGGGAACACTGAAGCTTTCTTT	CASSYYGNTEAFF
TRBV5-1	TRBJ2-2	14	-	-	TGCGCCAGCAGCTTGGAGGGGCGGACCGGGGAGCTGTTTTTT	CASSLEGRTGELFF
TRBV5-4	TRBJ1-2	13	-	-	TGTGCCAGCACTCTGGACAGAGCTCGGGGCTACACCTTC	CASTLDRARGYTF
TRBV11-2	TRBJ2-7	12	-	-	TGTGCCAGCAGCTTGGCCGGGTACGAGCAGTACTTC	CASSLAGYEQYF
TRBV5-1	TRBJ1-2	13	-	-	TGCGCCAGCAGCGTGGACAGTAACTATGGCTACACCTTC	CASSVDSNYGYTF
TRBV4-1	TRBJ2-7	15	-	-	TGCGCCAGCAGCCGTCCAACAGGACCCCCCTACGAGCAGTACTTC	CASSRPTGPPYEQYF
TRBV11-3	TRBJ1-1	15	-	-	TGTGCCAGCAGCTTAGGTAGTGACAGAGACACTGAAGCTTTCTTT	CASSLGSDRDTEAFF
TRBV5-1	TRBJ1-6	14	TRBD1	-	TGCGCCAGCAGCCGTGACAGGGGGAACTCACCCCTCCACTTT	CASSRDRGNSPLHF
TRBV5-5	TRBJ1-5	18	-	-	TGTGCCAGCAGCTTGAAGATAGGGGGGACCTCTAGCAATCAGCCCCAGCATTTT	CASSLKIGGTSSNQPQHF
TRBV5-1	TRBJ2-3	14	-	-	TGCGCCAGCAGCCTGGAGGGCCAAACAGATACGCAGTATTTT	CASSLEGQTDTQYF
TRBV11-3	TRBJ2-1	16	-	-	TGTGCCAGCAGCTTAGGGAGCTTTGACTCCTACAATGAGCAGTTCTTC	CASSLGSFDSYNEQFF
TRBV5-4	TRBJ1-1	17	-	-	TGTGCCAGCAGCTTGCGCCGGGGGGGGCTAGGAACAACTGAAGCTTTCTTT	CASSLRRGGLGTTEAFF
TRBV6-1	TRBJ1-6	17	-	-	TGTGCCAGCAGTGGCTCTCGGGGGAGCTCCTATAATTCACCCCTCCACTTT	CASSGSRGSSYNSPLHF
TRBV19	TRBJ1-1	14	-	-	TGTGCCAGTGCTACTTCAGGACCTAACACTGAAGCTTTCTTT	CASATSGPNTEAFF
TRBV15	TRBJ2-7	13	-	-	TGTGCCACCAGCAGAGGTCAACGGGACGAGCAGTACTTC	CATSRGQRDEQYF
TRBV10-3	TRBJ2-1	13	-	-	TGTGCCATCACGTCGGACGACGAGAATGAGCAGTTCTTC	CAITSDDENEQFF
TRBV5-4	TRBJ2-7	12	-	-	TGTGCCAGCAGCTTGGTTGGGGGCGAGCAGTACTTC	CASSLVGGEQYF
TRBV10-1	TRBJ2-1	16	TRBD1	many	TGCGCCAGCAGCGACAGGGGCCGAGCGTTTTACAATGAGCAGTTCTTC	CASSDRGRAFYNEQFF
TRBV2	TRBJ1-5	15	TRBD1	few	TGTGCCAGCTGCCGGGACAGAAGTAGCAATCAGCCCCAGCATTTT	CASCRDRSSNQPQHF
TRBV6-6	TRBJ2-7	14	TRBD1	-	TGTGCCAGCAGTCGGGACAGGGGGCTTTACGAGCAGTACTTC	CASSRDRGLYEQYF
TRBV9	TRBJ2-2	14	-	-	TGTGCCAGCAGCGTAGCTGTGAACACCGGGGAGCTGTTTTTT	CASSVAVNTGELFF
TRBV5-4	TRBJ2-7	15	-	few	TGTGCCAGCAGCGGCCCCACAGGGTTCCTAGGCGAGCAGTACTTC	CASSGPTGFLGEQYF
TRBV5-1	TRBJ1-1	14	-	-	TGCGCCAGCAGCTTGGGGCACCCGAACACTGAAGCTTTCTTT	CASSLGHPNTEAFF
TRBV25-1	TRBJ1-2	13	-	few	TGTGCCAGCAGTGAACCCGGGTCCTATGGCTACACCTTC	CASSEPGSYGYTF
TRBV7-2	TRBJ1-5	14	-	-	TGTGCCAGCAGCCTAATGGGATGGGATCAGCCCCAGCATTTT	CASSLMGWDQPQHF
TRBV4-3	TRBJ2-5	17	-	-	TGCGCCAGCAGCCAAGAGCCGTCGGGGACTTCCCAAGAGACCCAGTACTTC	CASSQEPSGTSQETQYF
TRBV5-6	TRBJ2-7	14	-	-	TGTGCCAGCAGCCCAGGCAGGAGGACCTACGAGCAGTACTTC	CASSPGRRTYEQYF
TRBV28	TRBJ2-2	15	TRBD1	-	TGTGCCAGCAGTCCCGGGACAGTAAACACCGGGGAGCTGTTTTTT	CASSPGTVNTGELFF
TRBV19	TRBJ2-5	15	TRBD2	-	TGTGCCAGTAGTACCCATCTAGCGGGGCAAGAGACCCAGTACTTC	CASSTHLAGQETQYF
TRBV10-1	TRBJ2-1	15	TRBD1	few	TGCGCCAGCAGTGATGGACAGGGGGCTTGGGATGAGCAGTTCTTC	CASSDGQGAWDEQFF
TRBV7-9	TRBJ2-2	12	-	-	TGTGCCAGCATCCGACTGGGCGGGGAGCTGTTTTTT	CASIRLGGELFF
TRBV30	TRBJ1-1	13	-	few	TGTGCCTGGAGTCAACAGGGTAGTACTGAAGCTTTCTTT	CAWSQQGSTEAFF
TRBV5-1	TRBJ2-1	15	-	-	TGCGCCAGCAGCTTGGCGGGGGAAACCTACAATGAGCAGTTCTTC	CASSLAGETYNEQFF
TRBV7-8	TRBJ2-7	14	-	-	TGTGCCAGCAGCTACGCGGACAGCTCCTACGAGCAGTACTTC	CASSYADSSYEQYF
TRBV5-1	TRBJ1-3	15	-	-	TGCGCCAGCAGCCGGGACGGAGCCTCTGGAAACACCATATATTTT	CASSRDGASGNTIYF
TRBV5-4	TRBJ1-1	13	-	few	TGTGCCAGCAGCTTGGGCCAGCCCACTGAAGCTTTCTTT	CASSLGQPTEAFF
TRBV5-4	TRBJ1-2	12	-	-	TGTGCCAGCAGCTCCGGACGCGGGGGCTACACCTTC	CASSSGRGGYTF
TRBV5-6	TRBJ1-5	13	-	-	TGTGCCAGCAGCTTGCAGCTAGAGGAGCCCCAGCATTTT	CASSLQLEEPQHF
TRBV21-1	TRBJ2-7	14	-	-	TGTGCCACCCGGATGGGACTAGGGGTTCTCGAGCAGTACTTC	CATRMGLGVLEQYF
TRBV5-1	TRBJ1-1	14	-	-	TGCGCCAGCAGCTTGGAAGGGCCAAACACTGAAGCTTTCTTT	CASSLEGPNTEAFF
TRBV6-1	TRBJ1-1	13	-	-	TGTGCCAGCACCCTTCGGGGGAACACTGAAGCTTTCTTT	CASTLRGNTEAFF
TRBV10-1	TRBJ2-7	15	TRBD2	-	TGCGCCAGCAGCGAGGGGACTAGCGGGAGTGACGAGCAGTACTTC	CASSEGTSGSDEQYF
TRBV27	TRBJ2-2	18	TRBD1	few	TGTGCCAGCAGTTCAACGGGACAGGGCAAGAAGGACACCGGGGAGCTGTTTTTT	CASSSTGQGKKDTGELFF
TRBV7-9	TRBJ1-2	14	TRBD1	-	TGTGCCAGCAGTTACCCGACAGGGAACTATGGCTACACCTTC	CASSYPTGNYGYTF
TRBV10-2	TRBJ1-5	16	-	-	TGCGCCAGCAGTGAGTCCGGACAGTTTAGCAATCAGCCCCAGCATTTT	CASSESGQFSNQPQHF
TRBV27	TRBJ1-6	13	-	few	TGTGCCAGCAGTTTATTGAGGGGTTCACCCCTCCACTTT	CASSLLRGSPLHF
TRBV4-1	TRBJ2-1	18	TRBD1	-	TGCGCCAGCAGCCAAGTAGCCGAGGGGACAGGGAAGTCCAATGAGCAGTTCTTC	CASSQVAEGTGKSNEQFF
TRBV5-6	TRBJ2-7	12	-	-	TGTGCCAGCAGCTTGGCCGGGACGATGCCTCATTTC	CASSLAGTMPHF
TRBV30	TRBJ1-5	14	-	-	TGTGCCTGGAGTGTAGACCAGGTCAATCAGCCCCAGCATTTT	CAWSVDQVNQPQHF
TRBV7-3	TRBJ2-1	15	-	-	TGTGCCAGCAGCTTGGTCAGGGCCGATTACAATGAGCAGTTCTTC	CASSLVRADYNEQFF
TRBV7-9	TRBJ1-3	13	-	-	TGTGCCAGCAGTCCTAGCTCTGGAAACACCATATATTTT	CASSPSSGNTIYF
TRBV4-1	TRBJ2-7	15	-	once	TGCGCCAGCAGCCACCCCACTTCAGGGGCTGGGGAGCAGTACTTC	CASSHPTSGAGEQYF
TRBV7-2	TRBJ1-5	13	-	-	TGTGCCAGCAGCCGAGAATCCAATCAGCCCCAGCATTTT	CASSRESNQPQHF
TRBV15	TRBJ1-4	13	-	once	TGTGCCACCAGCAGGAGAAATGATGAAAAACTGTTTTTT	CATSRRNDEKLFF
TRBV4-3	TRBJ2-7	16	TRBD1	-	TGCGCCAGCAGCCAAGATAAGACAGGGGGTTTGTACGAGCAGTACTTC	CASSQDKTGGLYEQYF
TRBV27	TRBJ1-1	13	TRBD1	-	TGTGCCAGCAGTTCCCAGGGGGCGACTGAAGCTTTCTTT	CASSSQGATEAFF